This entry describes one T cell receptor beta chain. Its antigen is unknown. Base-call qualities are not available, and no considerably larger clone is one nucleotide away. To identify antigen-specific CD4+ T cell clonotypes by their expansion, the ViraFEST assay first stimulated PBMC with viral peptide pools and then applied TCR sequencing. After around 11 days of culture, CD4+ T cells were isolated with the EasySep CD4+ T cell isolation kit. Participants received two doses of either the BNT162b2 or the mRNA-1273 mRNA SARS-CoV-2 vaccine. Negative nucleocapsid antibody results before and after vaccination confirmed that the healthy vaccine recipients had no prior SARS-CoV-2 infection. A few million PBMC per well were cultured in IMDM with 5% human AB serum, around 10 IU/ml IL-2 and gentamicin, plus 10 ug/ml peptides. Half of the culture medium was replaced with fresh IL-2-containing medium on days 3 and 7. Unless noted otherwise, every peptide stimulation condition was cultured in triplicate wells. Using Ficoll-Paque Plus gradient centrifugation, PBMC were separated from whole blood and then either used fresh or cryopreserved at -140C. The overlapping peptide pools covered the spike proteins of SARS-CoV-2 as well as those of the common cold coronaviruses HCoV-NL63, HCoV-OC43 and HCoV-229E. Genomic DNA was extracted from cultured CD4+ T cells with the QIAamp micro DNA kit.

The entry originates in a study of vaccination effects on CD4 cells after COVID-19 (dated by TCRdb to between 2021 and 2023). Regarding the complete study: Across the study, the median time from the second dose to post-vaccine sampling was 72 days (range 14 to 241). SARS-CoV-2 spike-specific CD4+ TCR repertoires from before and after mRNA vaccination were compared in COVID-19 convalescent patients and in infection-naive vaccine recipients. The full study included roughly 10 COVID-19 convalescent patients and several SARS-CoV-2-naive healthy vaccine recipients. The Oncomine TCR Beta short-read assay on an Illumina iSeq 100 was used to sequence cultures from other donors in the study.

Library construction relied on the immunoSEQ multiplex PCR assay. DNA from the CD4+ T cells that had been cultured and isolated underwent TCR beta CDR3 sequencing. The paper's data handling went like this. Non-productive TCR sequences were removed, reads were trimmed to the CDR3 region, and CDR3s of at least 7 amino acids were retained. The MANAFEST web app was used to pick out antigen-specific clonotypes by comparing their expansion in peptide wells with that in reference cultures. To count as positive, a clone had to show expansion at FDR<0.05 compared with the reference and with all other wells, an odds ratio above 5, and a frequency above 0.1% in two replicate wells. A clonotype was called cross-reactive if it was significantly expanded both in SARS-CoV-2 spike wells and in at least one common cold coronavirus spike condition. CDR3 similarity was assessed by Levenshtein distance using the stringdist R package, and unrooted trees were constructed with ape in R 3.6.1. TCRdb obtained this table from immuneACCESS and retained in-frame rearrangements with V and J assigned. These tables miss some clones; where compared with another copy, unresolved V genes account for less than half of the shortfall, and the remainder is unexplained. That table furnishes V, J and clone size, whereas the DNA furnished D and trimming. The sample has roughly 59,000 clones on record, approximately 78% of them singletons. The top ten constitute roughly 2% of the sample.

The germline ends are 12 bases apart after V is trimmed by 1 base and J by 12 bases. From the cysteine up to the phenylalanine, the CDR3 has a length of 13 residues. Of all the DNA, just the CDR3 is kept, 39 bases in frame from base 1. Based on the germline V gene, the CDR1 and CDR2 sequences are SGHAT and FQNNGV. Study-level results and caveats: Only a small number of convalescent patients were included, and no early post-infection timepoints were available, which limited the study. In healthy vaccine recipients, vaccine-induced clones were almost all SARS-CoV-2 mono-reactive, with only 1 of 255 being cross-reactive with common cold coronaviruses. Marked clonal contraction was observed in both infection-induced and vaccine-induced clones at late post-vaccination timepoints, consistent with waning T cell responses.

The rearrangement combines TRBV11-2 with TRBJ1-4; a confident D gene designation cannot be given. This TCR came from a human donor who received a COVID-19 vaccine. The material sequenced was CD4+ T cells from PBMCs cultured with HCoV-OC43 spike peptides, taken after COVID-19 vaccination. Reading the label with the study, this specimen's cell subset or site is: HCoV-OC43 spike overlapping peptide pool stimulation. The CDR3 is CASSLGLGRELFF. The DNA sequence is TGTGCCAGCAGCTTAGGCTTGGGGAGAGAACTGTTTTTT. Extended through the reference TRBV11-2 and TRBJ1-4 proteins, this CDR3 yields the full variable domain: EAGVAQSPRYKIIEKRQSVAFWCNPISGHATLYWYQQILGQGPKLLIQFQNNGVVDDSQLPKDRFSAERLKGVDSTLKIQPAKLEDSAVYLCASSLGLGRELFFGSGTQLSVL.